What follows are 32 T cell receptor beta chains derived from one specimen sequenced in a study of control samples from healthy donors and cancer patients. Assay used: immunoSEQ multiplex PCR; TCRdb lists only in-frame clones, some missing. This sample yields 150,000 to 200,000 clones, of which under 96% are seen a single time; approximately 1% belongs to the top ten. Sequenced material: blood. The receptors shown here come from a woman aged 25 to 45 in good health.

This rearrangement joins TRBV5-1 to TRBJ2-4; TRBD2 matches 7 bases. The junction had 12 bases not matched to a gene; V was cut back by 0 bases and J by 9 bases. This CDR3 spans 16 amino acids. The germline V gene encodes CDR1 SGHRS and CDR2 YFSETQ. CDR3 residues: CASSLGETTRGGIQYF. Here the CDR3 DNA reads TGCGCCAGCAGCTTGGGGGAGACTACTCGCGGGGGCATTCAGTACTTC.

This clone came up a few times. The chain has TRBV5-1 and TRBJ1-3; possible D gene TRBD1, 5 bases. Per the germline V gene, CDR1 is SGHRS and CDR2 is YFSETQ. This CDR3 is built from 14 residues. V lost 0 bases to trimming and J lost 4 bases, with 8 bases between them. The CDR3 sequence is CASSLEAGGNTIYF. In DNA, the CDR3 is TGCGCCAGCAGCTTGGAGGCAGGGGGAAACACCATATATTTT.

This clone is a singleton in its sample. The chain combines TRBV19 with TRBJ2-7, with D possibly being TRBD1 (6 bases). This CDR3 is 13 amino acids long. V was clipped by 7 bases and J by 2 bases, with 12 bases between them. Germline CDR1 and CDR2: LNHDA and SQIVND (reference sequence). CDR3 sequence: CASTQTGTYEQYF. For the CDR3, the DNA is TGTGCCAGTACCCAAACAGGGACCTACGAGCAGTACTTC.

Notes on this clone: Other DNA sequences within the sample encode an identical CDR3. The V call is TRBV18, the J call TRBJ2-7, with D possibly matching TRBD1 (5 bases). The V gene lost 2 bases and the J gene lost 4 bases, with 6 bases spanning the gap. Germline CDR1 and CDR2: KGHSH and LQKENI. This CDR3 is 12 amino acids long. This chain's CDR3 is CASSPRGYEQYF. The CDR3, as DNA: TGTGCCAGCTCACCAAGGGGTTACGAGCAGTACTTC.

CDR3 sequence (DNA): TGTGCCAGCAGCTCCCAGCCGAACACAGATACGCAGTATTTT. As protein: CASSSQPNTDTQYF. The chain combines TRBV9 with TRBJ2-3; D uncertain. Looked up from germline, CDR1 is SGDLS and CDR2 is YYNGEE. Trimming left V 4 bases short and J 2 bases short, with 11 bases between. There are 14 residues in the CDR3.

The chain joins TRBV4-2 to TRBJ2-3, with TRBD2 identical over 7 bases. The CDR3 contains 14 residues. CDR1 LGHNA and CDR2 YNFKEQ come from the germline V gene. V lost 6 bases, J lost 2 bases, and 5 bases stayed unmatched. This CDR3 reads CASSRTRSTDTQYF. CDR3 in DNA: TGTGCCAGCAGTCGGACTAGATCCACAGATACGCAGTATTTT.

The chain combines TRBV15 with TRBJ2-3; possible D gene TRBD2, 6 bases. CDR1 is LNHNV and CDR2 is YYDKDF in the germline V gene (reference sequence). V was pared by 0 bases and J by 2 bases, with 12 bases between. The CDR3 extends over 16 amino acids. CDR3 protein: CATSRDMGLDTDTQYF. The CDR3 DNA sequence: TGTGCCACCAGCAGAGATATGGGACTGGACACAGATACGCAGTATTTT.

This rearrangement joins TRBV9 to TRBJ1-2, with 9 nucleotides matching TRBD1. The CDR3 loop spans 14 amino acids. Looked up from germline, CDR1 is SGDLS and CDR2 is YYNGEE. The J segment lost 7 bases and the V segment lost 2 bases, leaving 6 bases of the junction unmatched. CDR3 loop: CASSVLQGAVGYTF. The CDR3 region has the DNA TGTGCCAGCAGCGTGTTACAGGGGGCGGTTGGCTACACCTTC.

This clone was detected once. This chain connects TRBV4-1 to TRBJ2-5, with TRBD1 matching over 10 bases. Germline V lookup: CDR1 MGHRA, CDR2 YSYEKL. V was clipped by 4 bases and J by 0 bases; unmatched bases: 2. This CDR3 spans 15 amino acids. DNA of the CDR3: TGCGCCAGCAGCCTGGGACAGGGGAACCAAGAGACCCAGTACTTC. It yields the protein CASSLGQGNQETQYF.

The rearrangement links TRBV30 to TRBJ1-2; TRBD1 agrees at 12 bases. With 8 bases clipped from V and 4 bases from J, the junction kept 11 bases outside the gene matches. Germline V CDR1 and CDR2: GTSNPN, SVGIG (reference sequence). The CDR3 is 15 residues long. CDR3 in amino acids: CARGQGARGRYGYTF. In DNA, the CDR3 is TGTGCCCGGGGACAGGGGGCGCGGGGGCGCTATGGCTACACCTTC.

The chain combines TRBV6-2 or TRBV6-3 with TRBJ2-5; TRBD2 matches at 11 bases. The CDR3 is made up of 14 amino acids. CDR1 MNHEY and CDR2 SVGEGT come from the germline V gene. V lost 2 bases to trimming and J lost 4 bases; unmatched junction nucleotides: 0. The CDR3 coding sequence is TGTGCCAGCAGTTACCTAGCGGGAGGAGAGACCCAGTACTTC. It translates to CASSYLAGGETQYF.

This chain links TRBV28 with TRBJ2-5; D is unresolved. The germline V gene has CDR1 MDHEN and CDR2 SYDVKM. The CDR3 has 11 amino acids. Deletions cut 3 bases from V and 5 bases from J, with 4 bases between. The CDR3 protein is CASSFSETQYF. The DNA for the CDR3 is TGTGCCAGCAGTTTCTCGGAGACCCAGTACTTC.

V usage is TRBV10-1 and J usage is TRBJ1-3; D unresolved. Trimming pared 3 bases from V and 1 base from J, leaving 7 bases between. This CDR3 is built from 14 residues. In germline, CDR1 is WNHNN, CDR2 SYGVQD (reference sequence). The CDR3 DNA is TGCGCCAGCAGTGATGACAAGTCTGGAAACACCATATATTTT. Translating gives CASSDDKSGNTIYF.

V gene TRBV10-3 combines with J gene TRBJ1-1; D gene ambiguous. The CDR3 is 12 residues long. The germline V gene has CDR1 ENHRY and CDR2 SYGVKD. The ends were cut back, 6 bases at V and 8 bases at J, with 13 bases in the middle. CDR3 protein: CAISGMSEEAFF. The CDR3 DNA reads TGTGCCATCAGCGGGATGTCAGAAGAAGCTTTCTTT.

The CDR3 DNA reads as TGTGCCAGCAGTCAGCGGGAGTATGGTTACAATGAGCAGTTCTTC. Translated, it gives CASSQREYGYNEQFF. The J gene is TRBJ2-1, the V gene TRBV27, with TRBD2 matching over 8 bases. The germline V gene has CDR1 MNHEY and CDR2 SMNVEV (reference sequence). This CDR3 comprises 15 residues. V lost 5 bases, J lost 4 bases, and 7 bases stayed unmatched.

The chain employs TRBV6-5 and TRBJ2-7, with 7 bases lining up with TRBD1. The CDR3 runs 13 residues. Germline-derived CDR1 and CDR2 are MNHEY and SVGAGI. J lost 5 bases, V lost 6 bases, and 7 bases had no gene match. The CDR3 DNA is TGTGCCAGCAGCGGGACAGTCTTTAACGAGCAGTACTTC. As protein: CASSGTVFNEQYF.

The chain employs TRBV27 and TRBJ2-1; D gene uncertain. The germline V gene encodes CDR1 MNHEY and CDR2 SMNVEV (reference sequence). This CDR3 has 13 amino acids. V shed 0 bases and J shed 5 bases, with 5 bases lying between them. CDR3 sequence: CASSLSPHNEQFF. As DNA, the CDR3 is TGTGCCAGCAGTTTATCCCCTCACAATGAGCAGTTCTTC.

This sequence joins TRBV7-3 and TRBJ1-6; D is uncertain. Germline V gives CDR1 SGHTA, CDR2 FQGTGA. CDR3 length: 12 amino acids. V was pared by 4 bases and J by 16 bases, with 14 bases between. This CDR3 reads CASSSPGEKLHF. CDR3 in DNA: TGTGCCAGCAGCTCCCCGGGAGAGAAACTCCACTTT.

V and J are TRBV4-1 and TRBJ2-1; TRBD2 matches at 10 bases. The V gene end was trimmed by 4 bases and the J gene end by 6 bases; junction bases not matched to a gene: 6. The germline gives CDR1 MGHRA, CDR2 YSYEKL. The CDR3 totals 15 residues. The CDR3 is CASSLLAGVINEQFF. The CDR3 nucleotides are TGCGCCAGCAGCCTCCTAGCGGGAGTCATCAATGAGCAGTTCTTC.

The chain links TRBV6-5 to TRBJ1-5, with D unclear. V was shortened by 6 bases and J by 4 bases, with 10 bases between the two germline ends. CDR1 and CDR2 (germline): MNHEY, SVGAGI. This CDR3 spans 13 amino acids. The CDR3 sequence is CASSPSRNQPQHF. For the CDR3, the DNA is TGTGCCAGCAGCCCATCCCGGAATCAGCCCCAGCATTTT.

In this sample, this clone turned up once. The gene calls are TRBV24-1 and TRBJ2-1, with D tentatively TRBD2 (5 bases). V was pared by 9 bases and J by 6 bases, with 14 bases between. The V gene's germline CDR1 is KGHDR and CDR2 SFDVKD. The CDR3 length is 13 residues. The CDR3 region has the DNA TGTGCCACCGGCGGGTATGCGTCCAATGAGCAGTTCTTC. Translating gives CATGGYASNEQFF.

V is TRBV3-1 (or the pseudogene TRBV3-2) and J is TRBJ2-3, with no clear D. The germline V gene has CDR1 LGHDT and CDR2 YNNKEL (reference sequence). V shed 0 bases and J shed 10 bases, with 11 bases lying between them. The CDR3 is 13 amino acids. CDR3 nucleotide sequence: TGTGCCAGCAGCCAAGATGTGAGCGTGGCGCAGTATTTT. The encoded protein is CASSQDVSVAQYF.

In nucleotides, the CDR3 is TGTGCCAGCAGCCTAGATTACAGGGGGAGCTCCTACAATGAGCAGTTCTTC. Its protein is CASSLDYRGSSYNEQFF. This chain uses TRBV14 with TRBJ2-1; 8 nucleotides line up with TRBD1. After removal of 4 bases from V and 0 bases from J, the junction contained 8 bases not matched to a gene. CDR1 SGHDN and CDR2 FVKESK come from the germline V gene. The CDR3 covers 17 residues.

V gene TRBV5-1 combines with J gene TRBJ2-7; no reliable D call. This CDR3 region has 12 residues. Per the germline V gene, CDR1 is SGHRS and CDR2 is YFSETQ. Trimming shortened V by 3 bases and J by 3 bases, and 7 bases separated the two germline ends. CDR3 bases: TGCGCCAGCAGCTCCGGCGGCTACGAGCAGTACTTC. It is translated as CASSSGGYEQYF.

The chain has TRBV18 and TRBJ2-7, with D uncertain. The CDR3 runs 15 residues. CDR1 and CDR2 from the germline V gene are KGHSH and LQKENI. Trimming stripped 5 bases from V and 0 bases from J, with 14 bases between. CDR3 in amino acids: CASSISRTRSYEQYF. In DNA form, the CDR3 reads TGTGCCAGCTCAATATCCCGGACGCGCTCCTACGAGCAGTACTTC.

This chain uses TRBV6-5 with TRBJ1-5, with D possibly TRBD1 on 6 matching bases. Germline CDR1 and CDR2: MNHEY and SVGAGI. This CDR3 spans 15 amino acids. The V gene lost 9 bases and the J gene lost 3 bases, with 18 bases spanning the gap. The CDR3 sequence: CASWVGGAYNQPQHF. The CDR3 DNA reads TGTGCCAGTTGGGTCGGGGGGGCCTACAATCAGCCCCAGCATTTT.

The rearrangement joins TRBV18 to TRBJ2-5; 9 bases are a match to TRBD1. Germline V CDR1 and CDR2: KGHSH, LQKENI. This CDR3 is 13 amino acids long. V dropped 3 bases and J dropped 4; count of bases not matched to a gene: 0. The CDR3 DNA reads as TGTGCCAGCTCACCGGGACAGGGAGAGACCCAGTACTTC. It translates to CASSPGQGETQYF.

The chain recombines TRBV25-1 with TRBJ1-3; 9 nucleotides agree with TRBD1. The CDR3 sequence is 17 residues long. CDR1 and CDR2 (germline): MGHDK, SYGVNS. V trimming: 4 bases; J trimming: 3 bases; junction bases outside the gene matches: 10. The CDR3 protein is CASSVQPGTGSGNTIYF. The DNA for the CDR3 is TGTGCCAGCAGTGTACAACCCGGGACAGGGAGTGGAAACACCATATATTTT.

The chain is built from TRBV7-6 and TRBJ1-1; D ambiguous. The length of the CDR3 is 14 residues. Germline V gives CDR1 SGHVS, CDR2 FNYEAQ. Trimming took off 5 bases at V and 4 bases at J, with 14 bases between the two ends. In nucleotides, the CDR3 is TGTGCCAGCAGCCCCCTCAATGGGGTCACTGAAGCTTTCTTT. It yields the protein CASSPLNGVTEAFF.

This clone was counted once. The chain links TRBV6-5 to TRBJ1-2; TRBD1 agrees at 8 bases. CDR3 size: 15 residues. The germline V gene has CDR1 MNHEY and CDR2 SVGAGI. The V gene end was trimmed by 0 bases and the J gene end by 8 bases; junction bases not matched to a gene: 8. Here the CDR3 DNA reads TGTGCCAGCAGTTACTCGCGGACAGGGAGGGAAGGCTACACCTTC. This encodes CASSYSRTGREGYTF.

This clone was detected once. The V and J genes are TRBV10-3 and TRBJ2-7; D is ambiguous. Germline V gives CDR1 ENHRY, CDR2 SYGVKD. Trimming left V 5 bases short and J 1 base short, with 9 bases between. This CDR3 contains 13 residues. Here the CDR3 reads CAISSGSSYEQYF. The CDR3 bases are TGTGCCATCAGTTCCGGGTCTTCCTACGAGCAGTACTTC.

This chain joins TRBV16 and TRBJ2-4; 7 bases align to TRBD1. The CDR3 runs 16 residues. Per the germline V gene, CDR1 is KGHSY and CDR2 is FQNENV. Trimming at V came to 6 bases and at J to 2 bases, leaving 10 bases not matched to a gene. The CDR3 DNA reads TGTGCCAGCAGTCACGGACTGGACAGGTCCAAAAACATTCAGTACTTC. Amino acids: CASSHGLDRSKNIQYF. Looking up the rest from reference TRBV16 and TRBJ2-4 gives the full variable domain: GEEVAQTPKHLVRGEGQKAKLYCAPIKGHSYVFWYQQVLKNEFKFLISFQNENVFDETGMPKERFSAKCLPNSPCSLEIQATKLEDSAVYFCASSHGLDRSKNIQYFGAGTRLSVL.